The 20 T cell receptor beta chains below were found in one sample sequenced in a study of cytomegalovirus exposure and HLA in healthy donors. Vbeta (60) and Jbeta (13) primers were used in the PCR. Assay used: immunoSEQ multiplex PCR; TCRdb lists only in-frame clones, some missing. The sample holds fewer than 250,000 clones, 76% seen once. Sequenced input: PBMCs. Receptor source: a man younger than 35 in good health and CMV-seronegative.

The chain has TRBV28 and TRBJ2-7, with 8 bases fitting TRBD1. This CDR3 is 13 amino acids long. In germline, CDR1 is MDHEN, CDR2 SYDVKM. V trimming: 3 bases; J trimming: 7 bases; junction bases outside the gene matches: 5. The CDR3 DNA sequence: TGTGCCAGCAGTTTGACAGGGGTTGGGGAGCAGTACTTC. It translates to CASSLTGVGEQYF.

The chain is built from TRBV7-9 and TRBJ1-2, with D possibly matching TRBD1 (6 bases). The V gene lost 6 bases and the J gene lost 6 bases, with 8 bases spanning the gap. CDR3 size: 11 residues. Germline-derived CDR1 and CDR2 are SEHNR and FQNEAQ (reference sequence). CDR3 coding DNA: TGTGCCAGCAGTACAGGGCATGGCTACACCTTC. It codes for CASSTGHGYTF.

The rearrangement uses TRBV5-4 and TRBJ1-1; 7 nucleotides match TRBD1. CDR3 length: 15 amino acids. The trim removed 0 bases at V and 7 bases at J, leaving 9 bases unmatched. Per the germline V gene, CDR1 is SGHNT and CDR2 is YYREEE (reference sequence). CDR3 sequence: CASSLAGTVSREAFF. The CDR3 coding sequence is TGTGCCAGCAGCTTGGCCGGGACAGTAAGCCGTGAAGCTTTCTTT.

J is TRBJ2-7 and V is TRBV10-3, with TRBD2 matching over 10 bases. CDR1 is ENHRY, CDR2 SYGVKD, per germline. V shed 4 bases and J 3 bases; nucleotides not matched to a gene: 3. The length of the CDR3 is 14 residues. The CDR3 DNA reads TGTGCCATCAGTGTAGCGGGAGGTGGCTACGAGCAGTACTTC. It yields the protein CAISVAGGGYEQYF.

With regard to this clone: A read error may produce the germline difference seen at one junction end. This chain links TRBV7-9 with TRBJ2-3; unclear D gene. Germline CDR1 reads SEHNR; CDR2 reads FQNEAQ (reference sequence). This CDR3 region has 12 residues. The CDR3 DNA follows: TGTTCCAGCAGCCCCCAGCTCAGGCAGCAGTATTTT. It codes for CSSSPQLRQQYF.

The V gene is TRBV29-1, the J gene TRBJ2-1; 9 nucleotides agree with TRBD2. The junction had 12 bases not matched to a gene; V was cut back by 6 bases and J by 0 bases. This CDR3 comprises 17 residues. CDR1 SQVTM and CDR2 ANQGSEA come from the germline V gene. The CDR3 reads CSVGRVAGAPSYNEQFF. The CDR3 nucleotides read TGCAGCGTCGGAAGGGTAGCGGGAGCTCCCTCCTACAATGAGCAGTTCTTC.

V gene TRBV28 combines with J gene TRBJ2-7; 7 bases line up with TRBD1. The germline V gene encodes CDR1 MDHEN and CDR2 SYDVKM. This CDR3 spans 13 amino acids. The V and J ends lost 5 bases and 7 bases, in that order; junction bases with no gene match: 8. CDR3: CASSLHRGGEQYF. The CDR3 region has the DNA TGTGCCAGCAGTCTCCACAGGGGCGGGGAGCAGTACTTC.

Regarding this clone: The identical CDR3 is also encoded by other nucleotide sequences in the sample. This chain joins TRBV11-2 and TRBJ1-1; 9 bases agree with TRBD1. CDR3 length: 14 amino acids. V shed 5 bases and J 7 bases; nucleotides not matched to a gene: 8. Germline assignment: CDR1 SGHAT and CDR2 FQNNGV. The DNA of the CDR3 is TGTGCCAGCAGCCAGAACAGGGGGCAAGGTGAAGCTTTCTTT. Its protein product is CASSQNRGQGEAFF. Together with reference TRBV11-2 and TRBJ1-1, the CDR3 gives the full variable domain: EAGVAQSPRYKIIEKRQSVAFWCNPISGHATLYWYQQILGQGPKLLIQFQNNGVVDDSQLPKDRFSAERLKGVDSTLKIQPAKLEDSAVYLCASSQNRGQGEAFFGQGTRLTVV.

The chain carries TRBV19 and TRBJ2-5; D possibly corresponds to TRBD2 (7 bases). The CDR3 totals 17 residues. Trimming removed 3 bases from V and 4 bases from J, with 21 bases in between. CDR1 and CDR2 from the germline V gene are LNHDA and SQIVND (reference sequence). The CDR3 nucleotides read TGTGCCAGTAGTATGGGTTTGGTGTTGGGGGGGCGAGAGACCCAGTACTTC. This translates into CASSMGLVLGGRETQYF.

The V call is TRBV6-5, the J call TRBJ1-3; D unresolved. The length of the CDR3 is 12 residues. Deletions cut 7 bases from V and 2 bases from J, with 6 bases between. Germline V gene sequence: CDR1 MNHEY, CDR2 SVGAGI. CDR3 amino acids: CASKTAGNTIYF. For the CDR3, the DNA is TGTGCCAGCAAAACGGCTGGAAACACCATATATTTT.

Details on this clone: One end of the junction varies from germline; a read error may be responsible. The rearrangement uses TRBV27 and TRBJ2-7, with a tentative D call TRBD1 (5 bases). The CDR3 length is 14 residues. Germline V gives CDR1 MNHEY, CDR2 SMNVEV (reference sequence). The CDR3: CASSSGNPSNEQYF. The CDR3 DNA is TGTGCCAGCAGTTCAGGGAATCCCTCCAACGAGCAGTACTTC.

The CDR3 DNA follows: TGCAGCGTGAGGACACCATACAATGAGCAGTTCTTC. Protein: CSVRTPYNEQFF. This chain joins TRBV29-1 and TRBJ2-1, with D maybe TRBD1 (5 bases). Germline assignment: CDR1 SQVTM and CDR2 ANQGSEA. V shed 6 bases and J shed 4 bases, with 10 bases lying between them. The CDR3 contains 12 residues.

V and J are TRBV6-5 and TRBJ2-2; D is perhaps TRBD1 (5 bases). V was clipped by 0 bases and J by 4 bases, with 12 bases between them. This CDR3 is built from 16 residues. Germline V gene lookup returns CDR1 MNHEY and CDR2 SVGAGI. The CDR3 loop reads CASSYSGEPATGELFF. CDR3 nucleotides: TGTGCCAGCAGTTACTCAGGGGAACCGGCCACCGGGGAGCTGTTTTTT.

The rearrangement links TRBV19 to TRBJ2-1; 12 bases fit TRBD2. The CDR3 runs to 14 residues. Germline CDR1 LNHDA, CDR2 SQIVND (reference sequence). J lost 7 bases, V lost 5 bases, and 3 bases had no gene match. CDR3 region: CASSRTSGINEQFF. DNA for the CDR3: TGTGCCAGTAGTCGGACTAGCGGGATAAATGAGCAGTTCTTC.

The CDR3 DNA is TGTGCCATCCAAGACAGGGCTGGCTACACCTTC. Its translation: CAIQDRAGYTF. The J gene is TRBJ1-2, the V gene TRBV19; 7 bases are shared with TRBD1. In germline, CDR1 is LNHDA, CDR2 SQIVND (reference sequence). The CDR3 sequence is 11 residues long. Trimming took 10 bases from V and 7 from J; bases not matched to a gene: 6.

Here the CDR3 reads CASSPQLFF. The CDR3 DNA follows: TGTGCCAGCAGCCCCCAACTGTTTTTT. The chain recombines TRBV7-2 with TRBJ2-2; D is ambiguous. The germline V and J ends were trimmed by 5 bases and 14 bases, with 6 bases remaining between them. There are 9 residues in the CDR3. Germline V gene sequence: CDR1 SGHTA, CDR2 FQGNSA.

V gene TRBV10-3 combines with J gene TRBJ1-5; 7 nucleotides agree with TRBD1. This CDR3 region has 16 residues. Losses at the gene ends were 11 bases for V and 2 bases for J; bases not matched to a gene: 15. Germline lookup yields CDR1 ENHRY and CDR2 SYGVKD. The CDR3 sequence is CASQGRTGEGNQPQHF. In DNA form, the CDR3 reads TGTGCCTCCCAGGGACGAACAGGGGAGGGCAATCAGCCCCAGCATTTT.

This chain uses TRBV5-1 with TRBJ2-1; D not resolved. CDR3 length: 13 amino acids. The germline gives CDR1 SGHRS, CDR2 YFSETQ. Between the trimmed V and J ends, which lost 4 bases and 10 bases, there was a span of 15 bases. The CDR3 DNA reads as TGCGCCAGCAGCACGACTCCGGAATCGGAGCAGTTCTTC. Translating gives CASSTTPESEQFF.

The J gene is TRBJ2-7, the V gene TRBV10-3, with 8 bases aligning to TRBD2. The length of the CDR3 is 15 residues. With V trimmed by 0 bases and J by 2 bases, 3 bases remained unmatched. The germline gives CDR1 ENHRY, CDR2 SYGVKD. In nucleotides, the CDR3 is TGTGCCATCAGTGAGTCCCTAGCGGGTACCTACGAGCAGTACTTC. This translates into CAISESLAGTYEQYF.

V gene TRBV6-5 combines with J gene TRBJ2-7; weak D call: TRBD1 (6 bases). Germline V gene sequence: CDR1 MNHEY, CDR2 SVGAGI. V lost 2 bases to trimming and J lost 6 bases, with 17 bases between them. The CDR3 runs 15 residues. CDR3 DNA: TGTGCCAGCAGTTACGCCTGGACAGTAGTTGCCGAGCAGTACTTC. Translated, it gives CASSYAWTVVAEQYF.